The 25 T cell receptor beta chains below come from one sample, sequenced in a study of shared clonotypes between healthy human individuals. TCRdb keeps only in-frame clones here, not all; method: immunoSEQ multiplex PCR. The sample records hundreds of thousands of clones, over 60% being singletons. What was sequenced was PBMCs. The receptor source for this set is a middle-aged woman in good health. Some clones in this sample may be carry-over from other donors' samples.

A few counts support this clone. The rearrangement links TRBV11-2 to TRBJ1-5, with D uncertain. Germline V gene lookup returns CDR1 SGHAT and CDR2 FQNNGV. The CDR3 has 13 residues. Trimming took off 2 bases at V and 3 bases at J, with 5 bases between the two ends. CDR3: CASSLSYNQPQHF. Written as DNA, the CDR3 is TGTGCCAGCAGCTTAAGTTACAATCAGCCCCAGCATTTT.

This clone was seen more than once but under ten times. The chain links TRBV5-1 to TRBJ2-2; 12 nucleotides align to TRBD2. CDR1 is SGHRS, CDR2 YFSETQ, per germline. Trimming removed 0 bases from V and 9 bases from J; junction bases left unmatched: 6. The length of the CDR3 is 16 residues. CDR3 sequence reads: CASSLGLAGGHRELFF. CDR3 sequence (DNA): TGCGCCAGCAGCTTGGGGCTAGCGGGAGGGCACCGGGAGCTGTTTTTT. Full variable domain (rest looked up from reference TRBV5-1 and TRBJ2-2): KAGVTQTPRYLIKTRGQQVTLSCSPISGHRSVSWYQQTPGQGLQFLFEYFSETQRNKGNFPGRFSGRQFSNSRSEMNVSTLELGDSALYLCASSLGLAGGHRELFFGEGSRLTVL.

This chain joins TRBV28 and TRBJ1-1; D is uncertain. Germline CDR1 and CDR2: MDHEN and SYDVKM. This CDR3 is built from 11 residues. Trimming cost V 6 bases and J 7 bases, with 9 bases left between them. The CDR3 nucleotides read TGTGCCAGCAGGGGAAGAAGTGAAGCTTTCTTT. This sequence encodes CASRGRSEAFF.

With regard to this clone: A far larger clone is only one base removed, so a read error is likely. The same CDR3 also results from other DNA sequences found in this sample. The V call is TRBV29-1, the J call TRBJ1-4; D remains ambiguous. The CDR3 is 12 amino acids. Germline V CDR1 and CDR2: SQVTM, ANQGSEA. The germline V and J ends were trimmed by 7 bases and 6 bases, with 12 bases remaining between them. CDR3 sequence: CSAGESDEKLFF. CDR3 in DNA: TGCAGCGCCGGAGAATCGGATGAAAAACTGTTTTTT.

J is TRBJ1-5 and V is TRBV6-5; D is ambiguous. V shed 2 bases and J shed 9 bases, with 11 bases lying between them. Per the germline V gene, CDR1 is MNHEY and CDR2 is SVGAGI. This CDR3 has 13 amino acids. The CDR3 region has the DNA TGTGCCAGCAGTTACCGCCGGGAGTTGCCCCAGCATTTT. It specifies CASSYRRELPQHF.

This clone was counted many times. This chain uses TRBV2 with TRBJ2-5; D remains unclear. The J call may be incorrect, as the DNA end agrees better with TRBJ2-7. The germline V gene has CDR1 SNHLY and CDR2 FYNNEI. This CDR3 comprises 13 residues. The DNA for the CDR3 is TGTGCCAGCAGTGACGTGTTCTCCTACGAGCAGTACTTC. Translated, it gives CASSDVFSYEQYF.

Remarks on this clone: A single base is all that separates this from a far larger clone, so a read error is likely. The sample contains more than one DNA sequence encoding this CDR3. The DNA for the CDR3 is TGTGCTAGCAGTGGGTACCAAGAGACCCAGTACTTC. Protein sequence: CASSGYQETQYF. J is TRBJ2-5 and V is TRBV28; D is uncertain. Germline CDR1 reads MDHEN; CDR2 reads SYDVKM. The CDR3 is 12 residues long. The full variable domain, in which reference TRBV28 and TRBJ2-5 provide the parts outside the CDR3, is DVKVTQSSRYLVKRTGEKVFLECVQDMDHENMFWYRQDPGLGLRLIYFSYDVKMKEKGDIPEGYSVSREKKERFSLILESASTNQTSMYLCASSGYQETQYFGPGTRLLVL.

About this clone: A clone one base away is much larger, so this may be a read error. Within the sample, other DNA sequences also encode this same CDR3. The V gene is TRBV7-9, the J gene TRBJ1-3; possible D gene TRBD1, 5 bases. The CDR3 consists of 13 residues. Per the germline V gene, CDR1 is SEHNR and CDR2 is FQNEAQ (reference sequence). DNA for the CDR3: TGCGCCAGCATGTCAGGGACTGGAAACACCATATATTTT. It yields the protein CASMSGTGNTIYF.

This clone has at least ten counts. The genes are TRBV28 and TRBJ2-3, with 8 nucleotides matching TRBD2. The J segment lost 2 bases and the V segment lost 0 bases, leaving 7 bases of the junction unmatched. CDR1 and CDR2 from the germline V gene are MDHEN and SYDVKM. There are 17 residues in the CDR3. CDR3 sequence: CASSLWGSGRYTDTQYF. CDR3 nucleotides: TGTGCCAGCAGTTTATGGGGGAGCGGGAGATACACAGATACGCAGTATTTT.

On this clone itself: The same CDR3 also results from other DNA sequences found in this sample. The chain couples TRBV7-8 to TRBJ2-7; 9 bases line up with TRBD1. Per germline, CDR1 SGHVS and CDR2 FQNEAQ. The J segment lost 7 bases and the V segment lost 5 bases, leaving 9 bases of the junction unmatched. The CDR3 is made up of 14 amino acids. CDR3 nucleotide sequence: TGTGCCAGCAGCCCCCGGACAGGGGCGGGGGAGCAGTACTTC. This sequence encodes CASSPRTGAGEQYF.

This clone was seen only once. The CDR3 DNA reads TGTGCCAGCTCACAGCGGGAGGGTAACAATCAGCCCCAGCATTTT. It yields the protein CASSQREGNNQPQHF. The chain is built from TRBV18 and TRBJ1-5, with unresolved D. Germline V gene lookup returns CDR1 KGHSH and CDR2 LQKENI. V was shortened by 4 bases and J by 3 bases, with 13 bases between the two germline ends. The CDR3 totals 15 residues.

A remark on this clone: This same CDR3 is encoded by further DNA sequences in the sample. The CDR3 loop reads CASSEGGSNYGYTF. Here the CDR3 DNA reads TGTGCCAGCAGTGAAGGGGGGTCAAATTATGGCTACACCTTC. This rearrangement joins TRBV6-1 to TRBJ1-2, with D possibly TRBD1 on 5 matching bases. CDR1 MNHNS and CDR2 SASEGT come from the germline V gene. This CDR3 has 14 residues. Deletions cut 1 base from V and 5 bases from J, with 11 bases between.

A remark on this clone: One base separates it from a far larger clone, so it is likely a read error. The chain couples TRBV4-1 to TRBJ2-2; 7 positions agree with TRBD2. This CDR3 region has 17 residues. Germline CDR1 reads MGHRA; CDR2 reads YSYEKL. The J segment lost 4 bases and the V segment lost 0 bases, leaving 8 bases of the junction unmatched. The DNA of the CDR3 is TGCGCCAGCAGCCAAGATGTTGCGGGAGCCGGCACCGGGGAGCTGTTTTTT. Residues: CASSQDVAGAGTGELFF.

The chain uses TRBV27 and TRBJ2-1; the D gene is possibly TRBD1 (6 bases). The CDR3 contains 14 residues. V lost 4 bases to trimming and J lost 7 bases, with 14 bases between them. Germline-derived CDR1 and CDR2 are MNHEY and SMNVEV (reference sequence). The CDR3 loop is CASSWTGTRNEQFF. CDR3 nucleotides: TGTGCCAGCAGTTGGACCGGGACAAGAAATGAGCAGTTCTTC.

This clone was picked up a small number of times. The chain employs TRBV29-1 and TRBJ2-6, with 9 bases aligning to TRBD1. Germline V lookup: CDR1 SQVTM, CDR2 ANQGSEA. The CDR3 has 15 amino acids. The ends lost 6 bases at V and 11 bases at J; junction bases unmatched: 14. DNA for the CDR3: TGCAGCGTGGGAACAGGGGGCGTACGGGGAGACGTCCTGACTTTC. Protein sequence: CSVGTGGVRGDVLTF. The full variable domain, in which reference TRBV29-1 and TRBJ2-6 provide the parts outside the CDR3, is SAVISQKPSRDICQRGTSLTIQCQVDSQVTMMFWYRQQPGQSLTLIATANQGSEATYESGFVIDKFPISRPNLTFSTLTVSNMSPEDSSIYLCSVGTGGVRGDVLTFGAGSRLTVL.

This clone appeared a few times. The chain has TRBV7-6 and TRBJ2-1; D perhaps matches TRBD1 (6 bases). Germline CDR1 SGHVS, CDR2 FNYEAQ. Trimming stripped 8 bases from V and 2 bases from J, with 7 bases between. The CDR3 is 12 amino acids. CDR3 sequence (DNA): TGTGCCAGCGGGACAACCTACAATGAGCAGTTCTTC. As protein: CASGTTYNEQFF.

This clone has more than one count but fewer than ten. The rearrangement links TRBV19 to TRBJ2-1; no clear D. V lost 6 bases, J lost 5 bases, and 17 bases lay in between. This CDR3 region has 15 residues. Germline CDR1 reads LNHDA; CDR2 reads SQIVND (reference sequence). The CDR3: CASSSRVFRDNEQFF. The CDR3 region has the DNA TGTGCCAGTAGCTCAAGGGTTTTTCGAGACAATGAGCAGTTCTTC.

The chain joins TRBV18 to TRBJ2-1; the D gene is possibly TRBD1 (6 bases). CDR1 is KGHSH, CDR2 LQKENI, per germline. Trimming took off 3 bases at V and 5 bases at J, with 14 bases between the two ends. The CDR3 spans 15 residues. Here the CDR3 DNA reads TGTGCCAGCTCACCCGGCCGGGACATTGACAATGAGCAGTTCTTC. It is translated as CASSPGRDIDNEQFF.

As for this clone: At one boundary the junction diverges from the germline segment, which might be a read error. The chain couples TRBV28 to TRBJ2-7, with 8 bases matching TRBD2. The CDR3 covers 15 residues. Germline V gene data show CDR1 as MDHEN and CDR2 as SYDVKM. CDR3: CASSRAGGEVYQQYF. As DNA, the CDR3 is TGTGCCAGCAGCCGGGCCGGGGGGGAGGTCTACCAGCAGTACTTC.

This clone has just a few counts. The J gene is TRBJ2-1, the V gene TRBV4-3; 8 nucleotides line up with TRBD2. The V gene end was trimmed by 0 bases and the J gene end by 8 bases; junction bases not matched to a gene: 9. Germline V lookup: CDR1 LGHNA, CDR2 YSLEER. CDR3 length equals 16 residues. This CDR3 reads CASSQDWSGSWDEQFF. In nucleotides, the CDR3 is TGCGCCAGCAGCCAAGATTGGAGCGGGAGTTGGGATGAGCAGTTCTTC.

The chain has TRBV28 and TRBJ2-5; D ambiguous. Germline CDR1 and CDR2: MDHEN and SYDVKM. The CDR3 has 13 residues. Trimming shortened V by 8 bases and J by 7 bases, and 17 bases separated the two germline ends. CDR3: CASDSGPSGTQYF. The CDR3 DNA reads as TGTGCCAGCGACTCCGGGCCCTCGGGGACCCAGTACTTC.

This clone came up a few times. This chain connects TRBV7-6 to TRBJ2-1; 10 bases are shared with TRBD2. The trim removed 4 bases at V and 9 bases at J, leaving 0 bases unmatched. The CDR3 length is 12 residues. Per germline, CDR1 SGHVS and CDR2 FNYEAQ. The CDR3 spells CASSSSGSEQFF. CDR3 bases: TGTGCCAGCAGCTCTAGCGGGAGTGAGCAGTTCTTC.

The chain is built from TRBV7-9 and TRBJ2-7; 10 bases agree with TRBD1. The trim removed 5 bases at V and 5 bases at J, leaving 12 bases unmatched. Germline V gene sequence: CDR1 SEHNR, CDR2 FQNEAQ (reference sequence). The CDR3 is 16 amino acids. The CDR3 DNA reads TGTGCCAGCAGCACGGTTCAGACAGGGGGCGGGAACGAGCAGTACTTC. Its protein is CASSTVQTGGGNEQYF.

This clone was detected a few times. This chain uses TRBV4-1 with TRBJ2-6, with TRBD1 matching 8 bases. The CDR3 covers 16 residues. Germline CDR1 is MGHRA and CDR2 is YSYEKL. V gave up 3 bases and J gave up 0 bases; unmatched junction bases: 1. The CDR3 nucleotides read TGCGCCAGCAGCCAGGACAGGGTCTCTGGGGCCAACGTCCTGACTTTC. It specifies CASSQDRVSGANVLTF.

Only one count was recorded for this clone. J is TRBJ2-3 and V is TRBV7-2; D remains unclear. The germline gives CDR1 SGHTA, CDR2 FQGNSA. The CDR3 runs to 15 residues. Trimming left V 4 bases short and J 0 bases short, with 11 bases between. DNA for the CDR3: TGTGCCAGCAGCTCCCCCACGACAAGCACAGATACGCAGTATTTT. This translates into CASSSPTTSTDTQYF.